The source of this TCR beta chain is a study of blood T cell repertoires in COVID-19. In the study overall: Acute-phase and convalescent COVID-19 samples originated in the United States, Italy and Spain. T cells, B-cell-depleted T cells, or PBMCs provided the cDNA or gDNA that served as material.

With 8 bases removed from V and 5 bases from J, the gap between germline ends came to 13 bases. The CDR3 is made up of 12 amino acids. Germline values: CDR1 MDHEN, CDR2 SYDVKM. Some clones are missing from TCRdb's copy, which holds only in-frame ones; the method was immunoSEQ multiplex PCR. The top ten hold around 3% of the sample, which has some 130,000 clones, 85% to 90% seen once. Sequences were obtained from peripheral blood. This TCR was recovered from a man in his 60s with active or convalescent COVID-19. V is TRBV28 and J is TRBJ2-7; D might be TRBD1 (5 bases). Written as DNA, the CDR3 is TGTGCCAGCTGGCAGGGTGGTCACGAGCAGTACTTC. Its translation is CASWQGGHEQYF.